This T cell receptor beta chain was recovered during a study of blood T cell repertoires in COVID-19. Study background: Some COVID-19 samples were acute and others convalescent; all came from the United States, Italy and Spain.

The participants were between roughly 18 and 89 years old and came from some 25 US areas. Someone with COVID-19 had been met by exposed participants within 2 weeks before study entry. In the study's own analysis: Using reference gene primer amplification, nucleated cell counts were estimated. Only in-frame clones appear in the TCRdb table, and some are missing; sequencing was by immunoSEQ multiplex PCR. The V and J calls and clone size come from that table; D and trimming were worked out from the DNA. The sample has 200,000 to 250,000 clones; about 90% are singletons. The trim removed 2 bases at V and 6 bases at J, leaving 4 bases unmatched. The germline gives CDR1 LGHNA, CDR2 YNFKEQ. The CDR3 runs to 14 residues.

V usage is TRBV4-2 and J usage is TRBJ2-7; 10 nucleotides align to TRBD1. The TCR was taken from a young man who had been exposed to COVID-19. Sequencing was done on a sample of PBMCs or T cells enriched from blood (not recorded which). CDR3 amino acids: CASSQSGQGGEQYF. The CDR3 DNA reads TGTGCCAGCAGCCAAAGCGGACAGGGGGGCGAGCAGTACTTC.